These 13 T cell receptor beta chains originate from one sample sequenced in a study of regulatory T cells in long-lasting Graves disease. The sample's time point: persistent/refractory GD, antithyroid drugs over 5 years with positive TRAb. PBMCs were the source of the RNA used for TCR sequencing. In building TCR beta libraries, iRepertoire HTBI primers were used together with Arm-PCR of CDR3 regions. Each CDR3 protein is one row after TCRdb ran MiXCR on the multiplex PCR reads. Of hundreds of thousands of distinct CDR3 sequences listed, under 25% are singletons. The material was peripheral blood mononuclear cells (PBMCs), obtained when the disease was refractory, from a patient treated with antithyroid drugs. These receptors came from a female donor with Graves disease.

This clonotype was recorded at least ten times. CDR3 loop: CASSLAAGQAAYEQYF. The CDR3 region has the DNA TGTGCCAGCAGCTTAGCGGCCGGACAGGCAGCCTACGAGCAGTACTTC. The gene calls are TRBV7-2 and TRBJ2-7; 7 nucleotides line up with TRBD1. Germline CDR1 reads SGHTA; CDR2 reads FQGNSA. With 0 bases clipped from V and 2 bases from J, the junction kept 7 bases outside the gene matches. The CDR3 consists of 16 residues.

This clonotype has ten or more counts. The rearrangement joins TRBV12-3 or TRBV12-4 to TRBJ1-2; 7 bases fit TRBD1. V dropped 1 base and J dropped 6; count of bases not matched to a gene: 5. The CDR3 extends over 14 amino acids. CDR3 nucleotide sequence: TGTGCCAGCAGTTTAGACAGGGGAAAAAATGGCTACACCTTC. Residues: CASSLDRGKNGYTF.

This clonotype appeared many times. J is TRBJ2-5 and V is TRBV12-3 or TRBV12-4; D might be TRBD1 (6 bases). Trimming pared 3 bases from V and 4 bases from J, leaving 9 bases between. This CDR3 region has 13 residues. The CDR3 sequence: CASSFGGSETQYF. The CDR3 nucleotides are TGTGCCAGCAGTTTTGGGGGCTCAGAGACCCAGTACTTC.

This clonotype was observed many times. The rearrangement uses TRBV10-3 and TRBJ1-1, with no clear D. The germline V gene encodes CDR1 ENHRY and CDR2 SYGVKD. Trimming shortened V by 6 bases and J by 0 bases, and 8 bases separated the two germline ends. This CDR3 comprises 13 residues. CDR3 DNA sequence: TGTGCCATCAGGAAACGTTTGAACACTGAAGCTTTCTTT. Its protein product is CAIRKRLNTEAFF.

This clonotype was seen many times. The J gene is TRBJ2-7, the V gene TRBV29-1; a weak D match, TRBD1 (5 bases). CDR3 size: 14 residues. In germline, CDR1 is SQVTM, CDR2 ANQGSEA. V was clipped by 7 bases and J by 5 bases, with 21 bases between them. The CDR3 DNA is TGCAGCGCCCGAAGTCTCCAGGGTCAGAACGAGCAGTACTTC. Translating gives CSARSLQGQNEQYF.

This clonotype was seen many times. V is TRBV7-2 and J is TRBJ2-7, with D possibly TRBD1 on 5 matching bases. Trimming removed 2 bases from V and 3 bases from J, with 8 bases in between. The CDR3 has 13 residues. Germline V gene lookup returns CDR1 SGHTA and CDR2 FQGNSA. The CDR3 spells CASSLSRVYEQYF. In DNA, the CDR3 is TGTGCCAGCAGCTTAAGCAGGGTCTACGAGCAGTACTTC.

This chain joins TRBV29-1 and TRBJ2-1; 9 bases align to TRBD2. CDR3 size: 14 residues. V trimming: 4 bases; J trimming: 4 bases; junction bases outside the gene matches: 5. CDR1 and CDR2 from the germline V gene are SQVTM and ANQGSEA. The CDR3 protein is CSVVRLAGYNEQFF. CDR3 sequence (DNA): TGCAGCGTTGTTAGGCTAGCGGGGTACAATGAGCAGTTCTTC.

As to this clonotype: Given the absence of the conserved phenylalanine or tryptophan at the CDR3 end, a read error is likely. CDR3 coding DNA: TGCAGTGCTAGACCCCCAGGGAGAGCGTATGGCTACACCGTC. Translated, it gives CSARPPGRAYGYTV. The rearrangement joins TRBV20-1 to TRBJ1-2; TRBD1 might be the D (5 bases). V was cut by 2 bases and J by 5 bases, with 15 bases left in between. The CDR3 loop spans 14 amino acids. In germline, CDR1 is DFQATT, CDR2 SNEGSKA (reference sequence).

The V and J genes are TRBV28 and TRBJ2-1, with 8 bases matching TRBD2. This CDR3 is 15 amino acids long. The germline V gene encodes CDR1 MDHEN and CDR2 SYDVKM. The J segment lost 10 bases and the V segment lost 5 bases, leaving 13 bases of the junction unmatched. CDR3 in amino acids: CASSPPSGGPDEQFF. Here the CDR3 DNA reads TGTGCCAGCAGTCCCCCCTCGGGAGGGCCAGACGAGCAGTTCTTC. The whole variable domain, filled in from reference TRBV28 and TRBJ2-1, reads DVKVTQSSRYLVKRTGEKVFLECVQDMDHENMFWYRQDPGLGLRLIYFSYDVKMKEKGDIPEGYSVSREKKERFSLILESASTNQTSMYLCASSPPSGGPDEQFFGPGTRLTVL.

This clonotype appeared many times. CDR3 loop: CASTVMGVDSPLHF. The CDR3 DNA is TGTGCCAGCACAGTAATGGGGGTGGATTCACCCCTCCACTTT. The chain recombines TRBV28 with TRBJ1-6, with D tentatively TRBD1 (5 bases). The CDR3 extends over 14 amino acids. The V gene lost 7 bases and the J gene lost 8 bases, with 15 bases spanning the gap. Germline V gene lookup returns CDR1 MDHEN and CDR2 SYDVKM.

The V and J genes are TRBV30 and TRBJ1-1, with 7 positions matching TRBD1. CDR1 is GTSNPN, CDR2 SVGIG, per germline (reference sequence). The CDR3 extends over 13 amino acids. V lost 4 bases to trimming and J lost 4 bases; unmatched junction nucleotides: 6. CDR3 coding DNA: TGTGCCTGGAACCGACAGGGTGGCACTGAAGCTTTCTTT. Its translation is CAWNRQGGTEAFF.

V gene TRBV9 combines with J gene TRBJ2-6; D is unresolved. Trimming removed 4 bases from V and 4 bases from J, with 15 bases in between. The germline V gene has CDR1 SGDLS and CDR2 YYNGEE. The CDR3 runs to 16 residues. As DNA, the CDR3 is TGTGCCAGCAGCCTACGACCGCCCGGCGGGGCCAACGTCCTGACTTTC. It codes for CASSLRPPGGANVLTF.

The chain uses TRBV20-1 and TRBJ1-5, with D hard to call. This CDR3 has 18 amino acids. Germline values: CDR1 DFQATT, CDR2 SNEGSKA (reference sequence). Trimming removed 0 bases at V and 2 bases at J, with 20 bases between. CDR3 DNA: TGCAGTGCTAGAGACGGCTTACCCTGGGATATGCGCAATCAGCCCCAGCATTTT. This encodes CSARDGLPWDMRNQPQHF.